These T cell receptor beta chains were read from a single sample in a study of cytomegalovirus exposure and HLA in healthy donors. Some clones are missing from TCRdb's copy, which holds only in-frame ones; the method was immunoSEQ multiplex PCR. The table lists 300,000 to 350,000 clones, approximately 86% of them singletons, with roughly 0.88% in the top ten. The sample consisted of PBMCs. Receptors were obtained from a man aged 25 to 40 in good health and CMV-seronegative. CDR3s include the opening cysteine and the closing phenylalanine or tryptophan. The D gene is left open where the match is weak. The size of a clone is reported for some rows only, either as once, few or many, or as a class for expanded clones.

>TRBD2|TRBV5-4|-|TRBJ2-3
CASSLVAAGGPSTDTQYF
TGTGCCAGCAGCTTGGTCGCCGCGGGGGGGCCTAGCACAGATACGCAGTATTTT
>-|TRBV7-9|-|TRBJ2-1
CASSLPVSSYNEQFF
TGTGCCAGCAGCTTACCGGTAAGCTCCTACAATGAGCAGTTCTTC
>-|TRBV7-9|-|TRBJ2-1
CASSFSGDEQFF
TGTGCCAGCAGCTTCTCCGGGGATGAGCAGTTCTTC
>TRBD1|TRBV5-1|once|TRBJ1-1
CASSLSNNRGSEAFF
TGCGCCAGCAGCTTGTCGAATAACAGGGGATCTGAAGCTTTCTTT
>TRBD1|TRBV5-6|-|TRBJ2-1
CASSLGDRAYNEQFF
TGTGCCAGCAGCTTGGGGGACAGAGCTTACAATGAGCAGTTCTTC
>-|TRBV30|-|TRBJ2-5
CAWSTGETQYF
TGTGCCTGGAGTACGGGAGAGACCCAGTACTTC
>-|TRBV7-2|-|TRBJ1-2
CASSYRHSENYGYTF
TGTGCCAGCAGTTACCGCCACTCCGAGAACTATGGCTACACCTTC
>-|TRBV7-9|-|TRBJ2-3
CASSLIEDTQYF
TGTGCCAGCAGCTTAATCGAGGATACGCAGTATTTT
>-|TRBV19|-|TRBJ1-1
CASSQASTGNTEAFF
TGTGCCAGTAGCCAGGCGTCGACAGGGAACACTGAAGCTTTCTTT
>-|TRBV30|-|TRBJ1-6
CACAPPRGVNSPLHF
TGTGCCTGTGCCCCTCCTCGCGGCGTTAATTCACCCCTCCACTTT
>-|TRBV14|-|TRBJ2-1
CASSQEKRQFF
TGTGCCAGCAGCCAAGAAAAGAGGCAGTTCTTC
>-|TRBV19|-|TRBJ2-1
CASSIFHRGSSYNEQFF
TGTGCCAGTAGTATCTTTCACCGGGGAAGCTCCTACAATGAGCAGTTCTTC
>TRBD2|TRBV9|-|TRBJ2-1
CASSPSSGGPLNEQFF
TGTGCCAGCAGCCCCTCTAGCGGGGGCCCCCTTAATGAGCAGTTCTTC
>TRBD2|TRBV11-3|-|TRBJ2-7
CASQELAGTYEQYF
TGTGCCAGCCAGGAACTAGCGGGGACCTACGAGCAGTACTTC
>-|TRBV4-3|-|TRBJ1-6
CASSPGEYNSPLHF
TGCGCCAGCAGTCCAGGGGAATACAATTCACCCCTCCACTTT
>-|TRBV5-1|-|TRBJ2-2
CASSFPASDTGELFF
TGCGCCAGCAGCTTTCCCGCGAGTGACACCGGGGAGCTGTTTTTT
>-|TRBV7-8|-|TRBJ2-3
CASSLSRIPADTQYF
TGTGCCAGCAGCTTATCTCGTATCCCAGCAGATACGCAGTATTTT